This T cell receptor (beta chain) is drawn from a study of response to subunit inactivated influenza vaccine. MiXCR, applied by TCRdb to the RT-PCR reads, yields one record per CDR3 protein. The sample holds around 580,000 distinct CDR3 sequences, around 11% seen once. With 3 bases removed from V and 1 base from J, the gap between germline ends came to 13 bases. CDR1 and CDR2 from the germline V gene are MNHNS and SASEGT. The CDR3 contains 17 residues. Specimen: PBMCs from blood, collected on the day of vaccination. The genes are TRBV6-1 and TRBJ2-6; tentatively, D is TRBD1 (6 bases). This clonotype was sampled from a man aged 50-60 years who received an inactivated influenza vaccine. Written as DNA, the CDR3 is TGTGCCAGCAGTGAGGCTGGGACATCTTCTGGGGCCAACGTCCTGACTTTC. Its translation is CASSEAGTSSGANVLTF.